Presented here are 28 T cell receptor beta chains from one specimen sequenced in a study of blood T cell repertoires in COVID-19. Assay used: immunoSEQ multiplex PCR; TCRdb lists only in-frame clones, some missing. The sample holds 120,000 to 150,000 clones, approximately 90% seen once. The specimen was peripheral blood. The receptors derive from a woman in her 50s with active or convalescent COVID-19.

This chain joins TRBV24-1 and TRBJ1-1, with D possibly TRBD1 on 5 matching bases. V lost 4 bases and J lost 4, with 15 bases in between. This CDR3 region has 15 residues. In germline, CDR1 is KGHDR, CDR2 SFDVKD. CDR3 residues: CATSEERGSLTEAFF. DNA of the CDR3: TGTGCCACCAGTGAGGAAAGGGGCAGCCTCACTGAAGCTTTCTTT.

The genes are TRBV5-1 and TRBJ1-2; 7 nucleotides match TRBD1. There are 14 residues in the CDR3. V shed 0 bases and J 8 bases; nucleotides not matched to a gene: 7. CDR1 and CDR2 from the germline V gene are SGHRS and YFSETQ. This CDR3 is CASSLGTGPEGYTF. The CDR3 region has the DNA TGCGCCAGCAGCTTGGGGACAGGACCGGAAGGCTACACCTTC.

V is TRBV30 and J is TRBJ2-2, with a possible D match to TRBD1 (5 bases). With 4 bases removed from V and 6 bases from J, the gap between germline ends came to 6 bases. The CDR3 has 11 residues. Per germline, CDR1 GTSNPN and CDR2 SVGIG (reference sequence). The CDR3 DNA reads TGTGCCTGGACCAGGGCCGGGGAGCTGTTTTTT. Protein sequence: CAWTRAGELFF.

This chain connects TRBV2 to TRBJ2-3; TRBD2 might be the D (6 bases). CDR3 length equals 14 residues. V shed 7 bases and J shed 1 base, with 12 bases lying between them. Germline CDR1 is SNHLY and CDR2 is FYNNEI. For the CDR3, the DNA is TGTGCCAGCAAGGCAAGGAGGGGCACAGATACGCAGTATTTT. Residues: CASKARRGTDTQYF.

The V gene is TRBV28, the J gene TRBJ1-1; tentative D call: TRBD1 (5 bases). Per germline, CDR1 MDHEN and CDR2 SYDVKM. Trimming removed 5 bases at V and 2 bases at J, with 12 bases between. This CDR3 comprises 14 residues. For the CDR3, the DNA is TGTGCCAGCAGTGGGGGGGGAACTAACACTGAAGCTTTCTTT. This sequence encodes CASSGGGTNTEAFF.

V gene TRBV9 combines with J gene TRBJ2-2, with 8 bases lining up with TRBD2. The CDR3 totals 16 residues. The V and J ends lost 0 bases and 2 bases, in that order; junction bases with no gene match: 3. Germline V gene lookup returns CDR1 SGDLS and CDR2 YYNGEE. The CDR3 region has the DNA TGTGCCAGCAGCGTAGGGCTAGCGGGTAACACCGGGGAGCTGTTTTTT. Amino acids: CASSVGLAGNTGELFF.

This chain links TRBV11-2 with TRBJ2-7; 7 nucleotides match TRBD2. V lost 1 base to trimming and J lost 3 bases; unmatched junction nucleotides: 9. The germline CDR1 and CDR2 sequences are SGHAT and FQNNGV. CDR3 length: 16 residues. The CDR3 loop reads CASSLGRASGRYEQYF. Written as DNA, the CDR3 is TGTGCCAGCAGCTTAGGTCGGGCTAGCGGACGCTACGAGCAGTACTTC.

V usage is TRBV28 and J usage is TRBJ1-5, with 7 bases fitting TRBD1. V trimming: 6 bases; J trimming: 4 bases; junction bases outside the gene matches: 9. CDR3 size: 15 residues. Germline V gene lookup returns CDR1 MDHEN and CDR2 SYDVKM. The CDR3 reads CASSLPGQRNQPQHF. The CDR3 bases are TGTGCCAGCAGCCTACCGGGACAGAGAAATCAGCCCCAGCATTTT. Full variable domain (rest looked up from reference TRBV28 and TRBJ1-5): DVKVTQSSRYLVKRTGEKVFLECVQDMDHENMFWYRQDPGLGLRLIYFSYDVKMKEKGDIPEGYSVSREKKERFSLILESASTNQTSMYLCASSLPGQRNQPQHFGDGTRLSIL.

The chain uses TRBV25-1 and TRBJ2-2; a possible D gene is TRBD2 (6 bases). CDR1 is MGHDK, CDR2 SYGVNS, per germline. V was cut by 5 bases and J by 0 bases, with 10 bases left in between. The CDR3 length is 15 residues. The CDR3 is CASSLGRPNTGELFF. The CDR3 DNA reads as TGTGCCAGCAGTCTTGGGAGGCCGAACACCGGGGAGCTGTTTTTT.

This chain uses TRBV7-3 with TRBJ2-5; TRBD1 matches at 10 bases. This CDR3 comprises 17 residues. Trimming at V came to 2 bases and at J to 7 bases, leaving 13 bases not matched to a gene. Per the germline V gene, CDR1 is SGHTA and CDR2 is FQGTGA. CDR3 amino acids: CASSLARERQGAGTQYF. As DNA, the CDR3 is TGTGCCAGCAGCTTAGCCCGGGAAAGACAGGGGGCCGGGACCCAGTACTTC.

J is TRBJ2-3 and V is TRBV6-2 or TRBV6-3; 8 bases align to TRBD2. There are 14 residues in the CDR3. Losses at the gene ends were 5 bases for V and 3 bases for J; bases not matched to a gene: 4. Germline V gives CDR1 MNHEY, CDR2 SVGEGT. The CDR3 region is CASSPGLATDTQYF. The CDR3 DNA reads as TGTGCCAGCAGTCCCGGACTAGCAACAGATACGCAGTATTTT.

V is TRBV28 and J is TRBJ2-5; the D gene is possibly TRBD1 (6 bases). CDR1 is MDHEN, CDR2 SYDVKM, per germline. V was trimmed by 3 bases and J by 5 bases, leaving 19 bases between them. This CDR3 has 16 amino acids. The CDR3 DNA reads as TGTGCCAGCAGTTTCTCAGGGGCAGCCCAGGGGGAGACCCAGTACTTC. Protein: CASSFSGAAQGETQYF.

The chain recombines TRBV5-1 with TRBJ1-2, with 7 nucleotides matching TRBD1. CDR3 length equals 15 residues. V was clipped by 7 bases and J by 6 bases; unmatched bases: 15. In germline, CDR1 is SGHRS, CDR2 YFSETQ. The CDR3 DNA reads as TGCGCCAGCCGCGACTCGACAGGGATTTGGGATGGCTACACCTTC. It encodes CASRDSTGIWDGYTF.

The chain joins TRBV7-2 to TRBJ2-3; no firm D call. CDR3 length equals 15 residues. The V end lost 1 base, the J end lost 1 base, and 9 bases lay between the germline ends. Per the germline V gene, CDR1 is SGHTA and CDR2 is FQGNSA. The CDR3 DNA follows: TGTGCCAGCAGCTTAGTTCCGGGTGGCACAGATACGCAGTATTTT. Its translation: CASSLVPGGTDTQYF.

The chain joins TRBV7-2 to TRBJ1-1, with a possible D match to TRBD1 (5 bases). With 7 bases removed from V and 1 base from J, the gap between germline ends came to 13 bases. Germline V lookup: CDR1 SGHTA, CDR2 FQGNSA. CDR3 length: 14 residues. The CDR3 DNA follows: TGTGCCAGCACCGCGGGGGTCCCGAACACTGAAGCTTTCTTT. Translation gives CASTAGVPNTEAFF.

CDR3 residues: CASSRGGGYTF. CDR3 bases: TGTGCCAGCAGCCGGGGAGGCGGCTACACCTTC. The chain combines TRBV6-5 with TRBJ1-2; D gene uncertain. Trimming took 6 bases from V and 8 from J, leaving 10 bases between them. There are 11 residues in the CDR3. CDR1 is MNHEY, CDR2 SVGAGI, per germline.

The J gene is TRBJ2-5, the V gene TRBV7-6; 8 bases line up with TRBD2. Losses at the gene ends were 1 base for V and 4 bases for J; bases not matched to a gene: 5. Germline assignment: CDR1 SGHVS and CDR2 FNYEAQ. The CDR3 has 15 amino acids. In DNA, the CDR3 is TGTGCCAGCAGCTTAGGCGGGACTAGTACAGAGACCCAGTACTTC. Protein: CASSLGGTSTETQYF.

J is TRBJ1-4 and V is TRBV7-2; 9 bases agree with TRBD1. The CDR3 totals 16 residues. Germline lookup yields CDR1 SGHTA and CDR2 FQGNSA. J lost 5 bases, V lost 2 bases, and 6 bases had no gene match. The CDR3 here is CASSLPSGQGNEKLFF. The CDR3 DNA sequence: TGTGCCAGCAGCTTACCCTCTGGACAGGGGAATGAAAAACTGTTTTTT.

This chain joins TRBV9 and TRBJ2-1; 15 nucleotides match TRBD2. The CDR3 is 17 amino acids. Germline lookup yields CDR1 SGDLS and CDR2 YYNGEE. Trimming at V came to 0 bases and at J to 6 bases, leaving 4 bases not matched to a gene. CDR3: CASSVATGLAGGNEQFF. The CDR3, as DNA: TGTGCCAGCAGCGTAGCTACGGGACTAGCGGGGGGCAATGAGCAGTTCTTC.

The chain combines TRBV6-5 with TRBJ2-5; D might be TRBD1 (5 bases). In germline, CDR1 is MNHEY, CDR2 SVGAGI. V lost 6 bases and J lost 4, with 15 bases in between. The CDR3 is made up of 14 amino acids. CDR3 amino acids: CASSRQILGETQYF. CDR3 in DNA: TGTGCCAGCAGCCGACAGATTTTGGGAGAGACCCAGTACTTC.

The gene calls are TRBV19 and TRBJ2-7; possible D gene TRBD1, 6 bases. The V gene lost 3 bases and the J gene lost 5 bases, with 17 bases spanning the gap. There are 15 residues in the CDR3. Germline CDR1 LNHDA, CDR2 SQIVND (reference sequence). The CDR3 spells CASSIRDTQGDEQYF. CDR3 nucleotide sequence: TGTGCCAGTAGTATCCGGGACACTCAAGGCGACGAGCAGTACTTC. The full variable domain, rest sourced from reference TRBV19 and TRBJ2-7, is DGGITQSPKYLFRKEGQNVTLSCEQNLNHDAMYWYRQDPGQGLRLIYYSQIVNDFQKGDIAEGYSVSREKKESFPLTVTSAQKNPTAFYLCASSIRDTQGDEQYFGPGTRLTVT.

This chain connects TRBV19 to TRBJ1-1; 10 bases map to TRBD1. With V trimmed by 4 bases and J by 0 bases, 11 bases remained unmatched. The germline V gene has CDR1 LNHDA and CDR2 SQIVND (reference sequence). The CDR3 totals 18 residues. The CDR3: CASSRFTGQGSLNTEAFF. The CDR3 DNA is TGTGCCAGTAGTAGGTTTACGGGACAGGGGAGTTTGAACACTGAAGCTTTCTTT.

The chain employs TRBV18 and TRBJ1-6; no clear D gene. Germline V gene lookup returns CDR1 KGHSH and CDR2 LQKENI. The CDR3 consists of 18 residues. V gave up 2 bases and J gave up 9 bases, with 23 bases separating them. The CDR3 here is CASSPRFQEPAPGSPLHF. The CDR3, as DNA: TGTGCCAGCTCACCAAGATTTCAGGAACCCGCCCCCGGTTCACCCCTCCACTTT. Together with reference TRBV18 and TRBJ1-6, the CDR3 gives the full variable domain: NAGVMQNPRHLVRRRGQEARLRCSPMKGHSHVYWYRQLPEEGLKFMVYLQKENIIDESGMPKERFSAEFPKEGPSILRIQQVVRGDSAAYFCASSPRFQEPAPGSPLHFGNGTRLTVT.

The V and J genes are TRBV6-5 and TRBJ1-5; D remains unclear. Per the germline V gene, CDR1 is MNHEY and CDR2 is SVGAGI. The CDR3 contains 14 residues. With 6 bases removed from V and 1 base from J, the gap between germline ends came to 10 bases. Here the CDR3 reads CASRKEASNQPQHF. CDR3 nucleotide sequence: TGTGCCAGCAGAAAAGAGGCGAGCAATCAGCCCCAGCATTTT.

The rearrangement uses TRBV4-3 and TRBJ2-6; a weak D match, TRBD2 (5 bases). The CDR3 extends over 13 amino acids. Per the germline V gene, CDR1 is LGHNA and CDR2 is YSLEER. Trimming stripped 1 base from V and 14 bases from J, with 12 bases between. The CDR3 sequence: CASSQVSGNILTF. The CDR3 bases are TGCGCCAGCAGCCAAGTCTCCGGGAACATCCTGACTTTC.

The V call is TRBV18, the J call TRBJ2-3; 8 bases map to TRBD2. Per germline, CDR1 KGHSH and CDR2 LQKENI. V gave up 1 base and J gave up 6 bases; unmatched junction bases: 3. The CDR3 is made up of 14 amino acids. This CDR3 reads CASSPLGGRDTQYF. Here the CDR3 DNA reads TGTGCCAGCTCACCACTGGGCGGGAGGGATACGCAGTATTTT.

This clone has a single count. The chain recombines TRBV30 with TRBJ1-6; the match to TRBD1 covers 7 bases. The germline gives CDR1 GTSNPN, CDR2 SVGIG (reference sequence). Losses at the gene ends were 3 bases for V and 3 bases for J; bases not matched to a gene: 5. The CDR3 length is 15 residues. The CDR3 loop reads CAWRQGDIYNSPLHF. The CDR3 coding sequence is TGTGCCTGGAGGCAGGGGGATATCTATAATTCACCCCTCCACTTT.

CDR3 in DNA: TGTGCCAGCAGCGCCAGTGGGGCTAGCGGGGGGCCATCCTACAATGAGCAGTTCTTC. Translated, it gives CASSASGASGGPSYNEQFF. The chain employs TRBV9 and TRBJ2-1; 11 bases line up with TRBD2. Germline V gene sequence: CDR1 SGDLS, CDR2 YYNGEE. The CDR3 is 19 residues long. The V and J ends lost 3 bases and 1 base, in that order; junction bases with no gene match: 12.